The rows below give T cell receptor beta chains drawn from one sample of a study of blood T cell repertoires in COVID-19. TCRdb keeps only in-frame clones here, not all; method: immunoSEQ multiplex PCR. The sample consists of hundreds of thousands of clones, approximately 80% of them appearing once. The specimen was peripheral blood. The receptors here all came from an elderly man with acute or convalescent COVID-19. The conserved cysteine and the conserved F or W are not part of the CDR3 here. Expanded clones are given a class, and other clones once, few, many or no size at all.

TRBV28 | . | ASSLWGTEYSDTQY
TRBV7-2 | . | ASSPRSGQGVTEAF
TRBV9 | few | ASSPRLGRELNSPLH
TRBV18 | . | ASSREGTPNTEAF
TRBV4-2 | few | ASSQEGANSGNTIY
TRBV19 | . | ASSISGDGTEAF
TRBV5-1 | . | ASSPNRPYRGEDGYT
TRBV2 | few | ASNPTSIRKNTGELF
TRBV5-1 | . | ASSKTRGQGLTNTEAF
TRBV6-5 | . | ASSYWGSSQETQY
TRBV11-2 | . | ASSSSGTGYGYT
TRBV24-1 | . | ATRRGDTAGELF
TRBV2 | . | ASSKPGQGQQETQY
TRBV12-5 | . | ASGWSRDSTYEQY
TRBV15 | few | ATSRDKGTSGRGEQF
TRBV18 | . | ASSPQDQHGYT
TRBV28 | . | ATERGLHNSPLH
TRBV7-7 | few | ASSATGYTDTQY
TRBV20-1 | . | SASTGYEQY
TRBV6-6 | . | ASSASGADSSGYT
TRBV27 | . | ASSYTGGGAGANVLT
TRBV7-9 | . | ASSPRRRSYNEQF
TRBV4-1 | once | ASSQRNDGNEQF
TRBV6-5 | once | ASSYRGEYYGYT